These 22 T cell receptor beta chains came from one sample sequenced in a study of blood T cell repertoires in COVID-19 (dated by TCRdb to the early 2020s). The library was made by the immunoSEQ multiplex PCR assay. TCRdb re-hosts the immuneACCESS table, in-frame sequences only. Its copies lack some clones; in the studies checked, an unresolved V gene accounts for under half of them, and the cause for the rest is not known. For this sample there are 220,000 or so clones; around three quarters appear just once. Around 6% of the sample is taken by the ten largest. The sample taken for sequencing was peripheral blood. These receptors were obtained from a woman in her seventies with acute or convalescent COVID-19.

This clone was counted a few times. V is TRBV9 and J is TRBJ1-1; maybe TRBD1 (5 bases). Germline loops: CDR1 SGDLS, CDR2 YYNGEE. V was trimmed by 0 bases and J by 3 bases, leaving 12 bases between them. This CDR3 spans 15 amino acids. As DNA, the CDR3 is TGTGCCAGCAGCGTAGGCGCGGGGGGAGACACTGAAGCTTTCTTT. Protein sequence: CASSVGAGGDTEAFF.

The J gene is TRBJ1-2, the V gene TRBV28; D is uncertain. Germline V CDR1 and CDR2: MDHEN, SYDVKM. There are 10 residues in the CDR3. Trimming removed 10 bases from V and 8 bases from J, with 11 bases in between. Here the CDR3 reads CATGPTGYTF. The CDR3 DNA is TGTGCCACCGGTCCTACGGGCTACACCTTC.

This clone was detected only a few times. The chain combines TRBV28 with TRBJ2-2, with a possible D match to TRBD1 (6 bases). The germline V gene encodes CDR1 MDHEN and CDR2 SYDVKM. V was trimmed by 5 bases and J by 3 bases, leaving 10 bases between them. CDR3 size: 14 residues. The CDR3 DNA reads TGTGCCAGCAGTCCAGGACAGTACACCGGGGAGCTGTTTTTT. Amino acid sequence: CASSPGQYTGELFF.

The J gene is TRBJ2-1, the V gene TRBV11-2, with 10 bases fitting TRBD2. Germline CDR1 is SGHAT and CDR2 is FQNNGV. Trimming at V came to 7 bases and at J to 8 bases, leaving 11 bases not matched to a gene. The CDR3 is 15 residues long. CDR3 coding DNA: TGTGCCAGCAACCTACTAGCGGGGATCGGGGATGAGCAGTTCTTC. As protein: CASNLLAGIGDEQFF.

J is TRBJ1-1 and V is TRBV13; D not resolved. V gave up 2 bases and J gave up 6 bases, with 13 bases separating them. Germline V gene lookup returns CDR1 PRHDT and CDR2 FYEKMQ (reference sequence). CDR3 size: 14 residues. CDR3 coding DNA: TGTGCCAGCAGCTTATTCCGTGGCATTTCTGAAGCTTTCTTT. Translating gives CASSLFRGISEAFF.

This clone was observed a single time. V and J are TRBV5-1 and TRBJ2-6; unclear D gene. The CDR3 totals 17 residues. Trimming took 5 bases from V and 1 from J, leaving 16 bases between them. Germline V gives CDR1 SGHRS, CDR2 YFSETQ. The CDR3 spells CASRRLPRWSGANVLTF. Here the CDR3 DNA reads TGCGCCAGCAGGAGACTGCCGAGGTGGTCTGGGGCCAACGTCCTGACTTTC.

V gene TRBV5-1 combines with J gene TRBJ1-1; perhaps TRBD1 as D (6 bases). Trimming cost V 4 bases and J 0 bases, with 19 bases left between them. Germline CDR1 SGHRS, CDR2 YFSETQ. The CDR3 runs 17 residues. The CDR3 coding sequence is TGCGCCAGCAGCCTACTAAGCAGGGGCGCTATGAACACTGAAGCTTTCTTT. Translated: CASSLLSRGAMNTEAFF.

This clone occurred once. The chain employs TRBV6-1 and TRBJ1-4; D not certain. CDR3 size: 14 residues. Germline CDR1 reads MNHNS; CDR2 reads SASEGT. The V end was cut by 1 base, the J end by 8 bases, with 11 bases between. In nucleotides, the CDR3 is TGTGCCAGCAGTGAAGGAGGGTTAGGGGAAAAACTGTTTTTT. Encoded protein: CASSEGGLGEKLFF.

The rearrangement uses TRBV5-5 and TRBJ1-1; the D gene is possibly TRBD1 (5 bases). The V gene's germline CDR1 is SGHKS and CDR2 YYEKEE (reference sequence). This CDR3 comprises 16 residues. V lost 5 bases to trimming and J lost 0 bases, with 17 bases between them. CDR3 DNA: TGTGCCAGCAGTTGGGGCAGTAGCACAATGAACACTGAAGCTTTCTTT. It codes for CASSWGSSTMNTEAFF.

This chain uses TRBV24-1 with TRBJ2-5, with TRBD2 as a possible D gene (6 bases). CDR3 length: 16 amino acids. The germline CDR1 and CDR2 sequences are KGHDR and SFDVKD. V gave up 5 bases and J gave up 1 base, with 16 bases separating them. As DNA, the CDR3 is TGTGCCACCAGTGGGCCTGGGGCTAGCGCCCAAGAGACCCAGTACTTC. Translation: CATSGPGASAQETQYF.

V usage is TRBV27 and J usage is TRBJ2-1; no reliable D call. V was cut by 3 bases and J by 4 bases, with 7 bases left in between. Per germline, CDR1 MNHEY and CDR2 SMNVEV (reference sequence). CDR3 size: 13 residues. The CDR3 spells CASSLTRYNEQFF. CDR3 DNA: TGTGCCAGCAGTTTGACAAGATACAATGAGCAGTTCTTC.

The chain is built from TRBV7-2 and TRBJ1-1; 7 bases line up with TRBD1. In germline, CDR1 is SGHTA, CDR2 FQGNSA. J lost 0 bases, V lost 5 bases, and 6 bases had no gene match. This CDR3 contains 15 residues. This CDR3 reads CASSPIQGMNTEAFF. In DNA, the CDR3 is TGTGCCAGCAGCCCGATACAGGGGATGAACACTGAAGCTTTCTTT.

This clone came up once. J is TRBJ2-3 and V is TRBV3-1 (or the pseudogene TRBV3-2); the D gene is possibly TRBD2 (5 bases). The germline CDR1 and CDR2 sequences are LGHDT and YNNKEL (reference sequence). The CDR3 extends over 15 amino acids. With 6 bases removed from V and 4 bases from J, the gap between germline ends came to 17 bases. CDR3 sequence reads: CASSSSGIEADTQYF. The CDR3 nucleotides read TGTGCCAGCAGTTCCTCCGGGATCGAGGCAGATACGCAGTATTTT.

This chain links TRBV19 with TRBJ2-6; D gene unclear. Trimming shortened V by 1 base and J by 6 bases, and 4 bases separated the two germline ends. Germline CDR1 reads LNHDA; CDR2 reads SQIVND (reference sequence). The CDR3 runs to 13 residues. In DNA, the CDR3 is TGTGCCAGTAGTATAGCACAGGCCAACGTCCTGACTTTC. It is translated as CASSIAQANVLTF.

The chain links TRBV3-1 (or the pseudogene TRBV3-2) to TRBJ2-7; 7 nucleotides line up with TRBD1. Per germline, CDR1 LGHDT and CDR2 YNNKEL (reference sequence). The V gene end was trimmed by 4 bases and the J gene end by 2 bases; junction bases not matched to a gene: 5. The CDR3 totals 14 residues. In nucleotides, the CDR3 is TGTGCCAGCAGCCCTCGGGACAGAACCTACGAGCAGTACTTC. Amino acids: CASSPRDRTYEQYF.

This chain links TRBV5-4 with TRBJ1-4; D call uncertain. Germline loops: CDR1 SGHNT, CDR2 YYREEE (reference sequence). The CDR3 is made up of 13 amino acids. Trimming shortened V by 6 bases and J by 13 bases, and 19 bases separated the two germline ends. This chain's CDR3 is CASTNGSTRGLFF. CDR3 nucleotides: TGTGCCAGCACCAATGGAAGTACCCGGGGACTGTTTTTT. Looking up the rest from reference TRBV5-4 and TRBJ1-4 gives the full variable domain: ETGVTQSPTHLIKTRGQQVTLRCSSQSGHNTVSWYQQALGQGPQFIFQYYREEENGRGNFPPRFSGLQFPNYSSELNVNALELDDSALYLCASTNGSTRGLFFGSGTQLSVL.

The rearrangement links TRBV7-6 to TRBJ2-7; 8 bases agree with TRBD2. The CDR3 consists of 15 residues. CDR1 SGHVS and CDR2 FNYEAQ come from the germline V gene. V dropped 5 bases and J dropped 4; count of bases not matched to a gene: 10. The CDR3 DNA follows: TGTGCCAGCAGCCCGGCGGCAGCGGGAGATTACGAGCAGTACTTC. The encoded protein is CASSPAAAGDYEQYF.

The V call is TRBV7-2, the J call TRBJ2-3; D might be TRBD1 (5 bases). Per the germline V gene, CDR1 is SGHTA and CDR2 is FQGNSA. The CDR3 totals 15 residues. V was pared by 7 bases and J by 1 base, with 15 bases between. This CDR3 is CASNSGTGRTDTQYF. The CDR3 nucleotides read TGTGCCAGCAACTCAGGTACAGGCCGCACAGATACGCAGTATTTT.

The gene calls are TRBV28 and TRBJ2-3, with unresolved D. Germline lookup yields CDR1 MDHEN and CDR2 SYDVKM. The CDR3 length is 12 residues. V lost 4 bases and J 6 bases, leaving 8 bases between the germline ends. CDR3 in amino acids: CASSSPADTQYF. The CDR3 region has the DNA TGTGCCAGCAGTTCCCCAGCGGATACGCAGTATTTT.

This chain connects TRBV5-1 to TRBJ1-2; 8 bases line up with TRBD1. J gave up 2 bases and V 4 bases, and 7 bases lay outside the gene matches. The CDR3 covers 15 residues. Per the germline V gene, CDR1 is SGHRS and CDR2 is YFSETQ. CDR3 DNA: TGCGCCAGCAGCCTCGGGGGACAGGCCAACTATGGCTACACCTTC. This encodes CASSLGGQANYGYTF. Drawing the rest from reference TRBV5-1 and TRBJ1-2, the complete variable domain is KAGVTQTPRYLIKTRGQQVTLSCSPISGHRSVSWYQQTPGQGLQFLFEYFSETQRNKGNFPGRFSGRQFSNSRSEMNVSTLELGDSALYLCASSLGGQANYGYTFGSGTRLTVV.

This chain joins TRBV7-2 and TRBJ2-3; weak D call: TRBD1 (6 bases). CDR3 length: 15 amino acids. The germline V gene has CDR1 SGHTA and CDR2 FQGNSA. V shed 1 base and J shed 3 bases, with 11 bases lying between them. In DNA, the CDR3 is TGTGCCAGCAGCTTAGAACAGGGTCGAACAGATACGCAGTATTTT. It translates to CASSLEQGRTDTQYF.

CDR3 in DNA: TGCGCCAGCAGCCTTCTAGGACAAGGTCTAATGAACACTGAAGCTTTCTTT. It encodes CASSLLGQGLMNTEAFF. V gene TRBV5-1 combines with J gene TRBJ1-1; TRBD1 might be the D (5 bases). The V end lost 4 bases, the J end lost 0 bases, and 19 bases lay between the germline ends. The CDR3 totals 17 residues. The germline V gene has CDR1 SGHRS and CDR2 YFSETQ.